The clone carrying this TCR beta chain was counted between two and nine times. Its antigen is still unknown. The data are from a study of blood T cells in healthy people across ages. Study outcomes and limitations: PBMCs were not sorted, which prevented a conclusive comparison of naive versus antigen-experienced cells.

With 4 bases removed from V and 1 base from J, the gap between germline ends came to 10 bases. The V gene's germline CDR1 is MDHEN and CDR2 SYDVKM. The CDR3 spans 14 residues. Alongside a J-beta primer mix, a sample-barcoded 5' primer served in a second PCR lasting about 7 to 11 cycles. Each TCR beta cDNA got a 12-nucleotide random molecular identifier. Via MiXCR, TCRdb re-called the 5' RACE reads, giving one row per CDR3 protein. Among 600,000 to 1,000,000 distinct CDR3 sequences listed, approximately 25% were seen once. The sample also formed part of further work on T cells of mothers and their children. That source adds: Healthy Caucasian mothers, a few in number, and their six children were the donors. From each mother came over 8 million TCR beta CDR3 reads, and from each child came 3 million to 3.5 million.

Sequencing used blood. This clonotype was sampled from a boy between 10 and 17 years old in good health. The chain couples TRBV28 to TRBJ2-5; the D is unclear. The chain's CDR3 is CASSSDGRQETQYF. The CDR3 nucleotides are TGTGCCAGCAGTTCCGACGGTCGCCAAGAGACCCAGTACTTC.